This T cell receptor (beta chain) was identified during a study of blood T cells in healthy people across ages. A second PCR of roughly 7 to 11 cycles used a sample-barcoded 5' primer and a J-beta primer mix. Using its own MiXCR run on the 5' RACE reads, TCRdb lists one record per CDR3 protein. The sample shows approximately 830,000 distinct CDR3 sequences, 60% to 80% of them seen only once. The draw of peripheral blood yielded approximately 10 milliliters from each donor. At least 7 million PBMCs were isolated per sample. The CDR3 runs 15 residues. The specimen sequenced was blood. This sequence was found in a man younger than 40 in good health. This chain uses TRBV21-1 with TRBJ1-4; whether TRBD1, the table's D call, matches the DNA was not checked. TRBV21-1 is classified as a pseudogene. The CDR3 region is CASTHKTELNEKLFF. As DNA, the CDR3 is TGTGCCAGCACCCATAAGACAGAACTTAATGAAAAACTGTTTTTT.